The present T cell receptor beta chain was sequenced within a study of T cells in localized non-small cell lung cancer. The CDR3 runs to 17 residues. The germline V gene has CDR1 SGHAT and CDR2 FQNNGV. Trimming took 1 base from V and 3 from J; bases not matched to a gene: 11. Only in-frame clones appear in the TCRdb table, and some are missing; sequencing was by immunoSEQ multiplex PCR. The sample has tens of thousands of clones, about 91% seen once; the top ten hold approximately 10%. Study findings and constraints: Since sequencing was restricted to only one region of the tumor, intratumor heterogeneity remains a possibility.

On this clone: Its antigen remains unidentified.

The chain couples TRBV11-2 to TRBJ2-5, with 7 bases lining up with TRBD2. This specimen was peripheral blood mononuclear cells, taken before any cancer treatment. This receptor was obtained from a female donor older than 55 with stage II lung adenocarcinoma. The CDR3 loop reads CASSLVGTTNPKETQYF. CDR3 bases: TGTGCCAGCAGCTTAGTAGGGACTACCAATCCTAAAGAGACCCAGTACTTC.